Sequencing of this T cell receptor beta chain was carried out in a study of shared clonotypes between healthy human individuals. Looking at the study overall: Two female and a few male donors aged 18 to 49 were enrolled. General study results and limits: Researchers found naive subsets generally carried larger estimated richness than memory subsets.

In regard to this clone: Its target is not known.

Caucasian adults living in Nashville, Tennessee, provided all samples. To make CD8 memory, CD45RO+ cells were put together with CCR7-negative CD45RA+ TemRA cells. This table comes from immunoSEQ multiplex PCR, and its TCRdb copy is limited to in-frame clones, with some not included. The sample lists around 690,000 clones, roughly 91% occurring once. The CDR3 contains 16 residues. V gave up 0 bases and J gave up 0 bases, with 11 bases separating them. Germline assignment: CDR1 SEHNR and CDR2 FQNEAQ (reference sequence). The TCR originated in a man younger than 35 in good health. Some clones in this sample may be carry-over from other donors' samples. V and J are TRBV7-9 and TRBJ1-2, with D maybe TRBD1 (5 bases). Material for sequencing was memory CD8+ T cells from PBMCs. Described subset: CD45RO+ cells pooled with CCR7-negative TemRA cells. CDR3 sequence: CASSLAQGGSNYGYTF. CDR3 nucleotides: TGTGCCAGCAGCTTAGCTCAGGGCGGCTCTAACTATGGCTACACCTTC.